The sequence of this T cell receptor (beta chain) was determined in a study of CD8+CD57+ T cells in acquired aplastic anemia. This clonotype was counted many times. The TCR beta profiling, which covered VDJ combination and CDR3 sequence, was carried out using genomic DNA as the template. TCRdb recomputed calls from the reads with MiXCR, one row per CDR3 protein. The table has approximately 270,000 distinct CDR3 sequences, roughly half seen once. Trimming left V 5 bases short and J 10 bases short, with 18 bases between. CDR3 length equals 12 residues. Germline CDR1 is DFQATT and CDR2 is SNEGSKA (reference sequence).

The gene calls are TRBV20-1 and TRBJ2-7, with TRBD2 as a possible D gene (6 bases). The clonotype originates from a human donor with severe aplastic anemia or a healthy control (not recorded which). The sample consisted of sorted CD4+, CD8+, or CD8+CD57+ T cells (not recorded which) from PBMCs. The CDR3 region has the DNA TGCAGTGCTTGGGGGGTAGCGAACCGTCAGTACTTC. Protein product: CSAWGVANRQYF.